This TCR beta chain was retrieved from a study of OX40 agonist ivuxolimab in advanced cancers. Repertoires were generated with immunoSEQ multiplex PCR, while TCRdb's copy carries only in-frame clones and drops some. The sample gives approximately 100,000 clones, just over 90% of which show up once; approximately 0.52% is in the top ten. The source was CD4+ or CD8+ T cells sorted from blood, collected in a trial of the OX40 agonist ivuxolimab. This clonotype originated in an adult with an advanced solid tumor such as melanoma, head and neck, liver or kidney cancer.

This CDR3 reads CASSQDPGIGTGELFF. CDR3 bases: TGTGCCAGCAGCCAAGACCCAGGTATCGGCACCGGGGAGCTGTTTTTT. The gene calls are TRBV4-2 and TRBJ2-2; D is undetermined. Germline assignment: CDR1 LGHNA and CDR2 YNFKEQ. The CDR3 spans 16 residues. Trimming left V 0 bases short and J 4 bases short, with 12 bases between.